What follows is one TCR beta chain and its context. Its antigen remains unidentified. The record originates from a study of T cell responses to AZD1222 COVID-19 vaccine. Whole-study findings and limits: Spike regions recognized by vaccine-associated CD4 TCRs spanned the protein, led by 160-218 and 743-854. Following two doses of AZD1222, Spike-specific TCR breadth and depth rose. Reportedly, nearly half of unique spike TCRs recognized epitopes outside B.1.351/B.1.1.7 mutations. Donor demographics were predominantly white British with a female majority; clonal diversity may be underestimated.

There are 19 residues in the CDR3. The germline CDR1 and CDR2 sequences are MNHEY and SVGEGT. J was trimmed by 0 bases and V by 2 bases; bases with no gene match: 11. The method was immunoSEQ multiplex PCR; TCRdb's version includes in-frame clones alone and lacks a portion of them. This table has roughly 150,000 clones, roughly 90% appearing once. This sample comprised peripheral blood, obtained on day 0 of AZD1222 vaccination. The J gene is TRBJ2-3, the V gene TRBV6-2 or TRBV6-3, with 10 positions matching TRBD2. This clonotype was sampled from an adult in good health. In nucleotides, the CDR3 is TGTGCCAGCAGTTACGAGCGACTAGCGGGCCCCTACAGCACAGATACGCAGTATTTT. As protein: CASSYERLAGPYSTDTQYF.